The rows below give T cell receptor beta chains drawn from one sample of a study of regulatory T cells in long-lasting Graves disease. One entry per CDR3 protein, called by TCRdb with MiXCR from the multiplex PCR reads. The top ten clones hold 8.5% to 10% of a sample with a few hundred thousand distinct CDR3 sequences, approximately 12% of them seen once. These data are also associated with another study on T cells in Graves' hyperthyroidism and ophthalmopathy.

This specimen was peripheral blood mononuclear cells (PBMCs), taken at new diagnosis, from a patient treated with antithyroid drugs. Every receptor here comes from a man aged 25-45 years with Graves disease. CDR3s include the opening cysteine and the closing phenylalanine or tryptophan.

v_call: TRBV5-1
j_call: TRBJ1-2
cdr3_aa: CASSLEGDGYGYTF

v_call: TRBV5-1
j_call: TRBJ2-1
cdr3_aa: CASRPGLAISSYNEQFF

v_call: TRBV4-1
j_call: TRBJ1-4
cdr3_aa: CASSLQGTVFEKLFF

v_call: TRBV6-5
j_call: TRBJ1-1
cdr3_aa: CASSYIRGTEAFF

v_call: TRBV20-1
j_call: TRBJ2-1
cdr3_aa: CSARTQIDEKDEQFF

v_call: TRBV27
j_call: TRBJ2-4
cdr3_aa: CASSTYGTSGRRNIQYF

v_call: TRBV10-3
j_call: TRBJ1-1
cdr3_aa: CAMRRQGERGAFF

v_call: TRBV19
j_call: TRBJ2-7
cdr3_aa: CASTPGRSSYEQYF

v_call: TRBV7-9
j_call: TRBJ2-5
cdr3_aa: CASSLTGLQETQYF

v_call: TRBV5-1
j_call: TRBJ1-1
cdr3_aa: CASSLMGEMTEAFF

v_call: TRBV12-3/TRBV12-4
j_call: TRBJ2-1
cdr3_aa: CASSQTSTYNEQFF

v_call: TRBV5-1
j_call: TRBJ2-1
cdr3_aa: CASSLSPRNNEQFF

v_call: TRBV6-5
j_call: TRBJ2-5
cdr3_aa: CASSYVGGSQETQYF

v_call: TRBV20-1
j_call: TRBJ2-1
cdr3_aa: CSASEPTGSYNEQFF

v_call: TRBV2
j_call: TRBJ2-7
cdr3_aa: CASSEDGYEQYF

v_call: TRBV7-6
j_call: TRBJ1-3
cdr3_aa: CASSPRDRGQNTIYF

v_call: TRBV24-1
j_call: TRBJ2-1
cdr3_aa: CATSDFGLAGSNEQFF

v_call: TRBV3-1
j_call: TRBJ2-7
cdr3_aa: CASSQDLAAEQYF

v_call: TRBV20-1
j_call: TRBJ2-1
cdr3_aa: CRARVSGRGEQFF

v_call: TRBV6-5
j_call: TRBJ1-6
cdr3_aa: CASSYGTDNSPLHF